This T cell receptor (beta chain) was recorded in a study of OX40 agonist ivuxolimab in advanced cancers. In its sample, this clone was seen once. Its antigen is currently unknown. Study results and caveats: There were also nonresponders showing low normalized T-cell clonal expansion.

Assay: immunoSEQ multiplex PCR; the TCRdb copy retains only in-frame clones and omits some. The sample lists 9,000 to 10,000 clones, 60% to 75% occurring once. The germline CDR1 and CDR2 sequences are SQVTM and ANQGSEA. The CDR3 covers 11 residues. The V and J ends lost 3 bases and 2 bases respectively, with 4 bases between them. The TCR was taken from an adult with an advanced solid tumor such as melanoma, head and neck, liver or kidney cancer. The chain uses TRBV29-1 and TRBJ1-1; no clear D. The material was CD4+ or CD8+ T cells sorted from blood, obtained in a trial of the OX40 agonist ivuxolimab. Written as DNA, the CDR3 is TGCAGCGTTGACAGAAACACTGAAGCTTTCTTT. As protein: CSVDRNTEAFF. Variable domain in full (rest from reference TRBV29-1 and TRBJ1-1): SAVISQKPSRDICQRGTSLTIQCQVDSQVTMMFWYRQQPGQSLTLIATANQGSEATYESGFVIDKFPISRPNLTFSTLTVSNMSPEDSSIYLCSVDRNTEAFFGQGTRLTVV.